The 10 T cell receptor beta chains below all came from one sample that was sequenced in a study of Graves' ophthalmopathy and Graves' hyperthyroidism. Amplified material comprised TCR beta CDR3 regions derived from RNA transcripts. First-round RT-PCR employed HTBI primers, with a second-round multiplex PCR after it. A single record per CDR3 protein comes from TCRdb applying MiXCR to the multiplex PCR reads. The data contain 500,000 to 800,000 distinct CDR3 sequences, about 38% of them singletons. The sample taken for sequencing was peripheral blood. The receptor source for this set is an adult man with Graves' ophthalmopathy.

The J gene is TRBJ2-7, the V gene TRBV15; D might be TRBD2 (5 bases). The germline CDR1 and CDR2 sequences are LNHNV and YYDKDF (reference sequence). The CDR3 length is 14 residues. V shed 1 base and J shed 1 base, with 8 bases lying between them. CDR3 DNA: TGTGCCACCAGCAGAGTGAGAGGGTCCTACGAGCAGTACTTC. The encoded protein is CATSRVRGSYEQYF.

This clonotype was observed a few times. The V and J genes are TRBV5-6 and TRBJ2-5; 9 bases match TRBD1. Germline CDR1 and CDR2: SGHDT and YYEEEE. The CDR3 is made up of 16 amino acids. V was pared by 0 bases and J by 5 bases, with 8 bases of the junction left unmatched. Here the CDR3 reads CASSLDSGTGLETQYF. CDR3 bases: TGTGCCAGCAGCTTGGATTCCGGGACAGGGCTGGAGACCCAGTACTTC. Filled out from reference TRBV5-6 and TRBJ2-5, the complete variable domain reads DAGVTQSPTHLIKTRGQQVTLRCSPKSGHDTVSWYQQALGQGPQFIFQYYEEEERQRGNFPDRFSGHQFPNYSSELNVNALLLGDSALYLCASSLDSGTGLETQYFGPGTRLLVL.

The chain uses TRBV20-1 and TRBJ2-5, with 11 nucleotides matching TRBD2. Per germline, CDR1 DFQATT and CDR2 SNEGSKA (reference sequence). CDR3 size: 16 residues. V was pared by 0 bases and J by 4 bases, with 7 bases of the junction left unmatched. The CDR3 loop reads CSARDLAGGRLETQYF. The CDR3 DNA reads as TGCAGTGCTAGAGATCTAGCGGGGGGCCGGTTAGAGACCCAGTACTTC.

The chain carries TRBV10-3 and TRBJ2-5; no definite D call. Germline V gene sequence: CDR1 ENHRY, CDR2 SYGVKD. V was cut by 4 bases and J by 1 base, with 7 bases left in between. This CDR3 is built from 13 residues. The CDR3 region has the DNA TGTGCCATCAGTGCGAACATCCAAGAGACCCAGTACTTC. This sequence encodes CAISANIQETQYF.

This clonotype was counted ten times or more. V gene TRBV7-9 combines with J gene TRBJ2-7, with D hard to call. V lost 4 bases, J lost 0 bases, and 7 bases lay in between. Germline V CDR1 and CDR2: SEHNR, FQNEAQ (reference sequence). This CDR3 comprises 13 residues. The CDR3 sequence: CASSSSTSYEQYF. CDR3 nucleotide sequence: TGTGCCAGCAGCTCCAGTACCTCCTACGAGCAGTACTTC.

To note about this clonotype: A junction end diverges from the germline sequence, so it may reflect a read error. The V gene is TRBV11-1, the J gene TRBJ1-6; the D gene is possibly TRBD1 (6 bases). The CDR3 is 15 residues long. CDR1 is SGHAT, CDR2 FQDESV, per germline (reference sequence). CDR3 nucleotide sequence: TGTGCCAGCAGTTTAGGGGGGCAACATAATTCACCCCTCCACTTT. Protein: CASSLGGQHNSPLHF. Based on the CDR3 plus reference TRBV11-1 and TRBJ1-6, the full variable domain is EAEVAQSPRYKITEKSQAVAFWCDPISGHATLYWYRQILGQGPELLVQFQDESVVDDSQLPKDRFSAERLKGVDSTLKIQPAELGDSAMYLCASSLGGQHNSPLHFGNGTRLTVT.

This clonotype was seen only once. The junction differs from germline at one of its ends, possibly a read error. Here the CDR3 reads CASSLLGGGPAKETQHF. The CDR3 DNA is TGCGCCAGCAGCTTGCTTGGGGGAGGGCCGGCGAAAGAGACCCAGCACTTC. The chain combines TRBV5-1 with TRBJ2-5; TRBD2 aligns across 7 bases. CDR3 size: 17 residues. Germline CDR1 SGHRS, CDR2 YFSETQ.

This clonotype was picked up many times. This rearrangement joins TRBV25-1 to TRBJ2-5; D might be TRBD1 (5 bases). The CDR3 length is 15 residues. V was shortened by 3 bases and J by 5 bases, with 16 bases between the two germline ends. Germline V lookup: CDR1 MGHDK, CDR2 SYGVNS. CDR3 in DNA: TGTGCCAGCAGTGATACGGCAGGGCATGGGGAGACCCAGTACTTC. As protein: CASSDTAGHGETQYF.

The V gene is TRBV12-3 or TRBV12-4, the J gene TRBJ1-1; TRBD1 might be the D (6 bases). CDR3 size: 17 residues. V was clipped by 4 bases and J by 1 base, with 19 bases between them. The CDR3 loop is CASSSLTLAQGNTEAFF. In DNA, the CDR3 is TGTGCCAGCAGTTCCTTAACCCTCGCACAGGGGAACACTGAAGCTTTCTTT.

The gene calls are TRBV4-1 and TRBJ2-7, with 16 bases lining up with TRBD2. Germline V gene data show CDR1 as MGHRA and CDR2 as YSYEKL. With 4 bases clipped from V and 3 bases from J, the junction kept 3 bases outside the gene matches. The length of the CDR3 is 16 residues. The CDR3 is CASSPGTSGRDYEQYF. The CDR3 DNA reads TGCGCCAGCAGCCCCGGGACTAGCGGGAGGGACTACGAGCAGTACTTC.